Listed here is a single T cell receptor (beta chain). Its target is not known. The sample comes from a study of CD8 T cells in Susac syndrome. On the study more broadly: The sequenced Susac syndrome patients included six who had clinically active disease and 8 or 9 who were in remission.

Findings of the study overall: The authors found around 17 Susac-specific public clones in total CD8+ repertoires and five or six in CD8+ TEMRA repertoires.

RNA in amounts of about 0.45 to 1 ug was reverse transcribed with random hexamers. Coverage of TCR beta CDR3 amplification by immunoSEQ multiplex PCR extended to 54 Vbeta and 13 Jbeta. TCRdb used MiXCR to reprocess the immunoSEQ multiplex PCR reads, holding one entry per CDR3 protein. The table lists about 130,000 distinct CDR3 sequences, around 94% of them singletons. Sequencing of TCR beta was undertaken in CD8+ and CD4+ T cells derived from blood. Germline V gene data show CDR1 as LGHDT and CDR2 as YNNKEL (reference sequence). V was trimmed by 4 bases and J by 5 bases, leaving 14 bases between them. The CDR3 runs to 14 residues.

The J gene is TRBJ1-2, the V gene TRBV3-1, with no clear D. The sequenced material came from CD8+ T cells from PBMCs. This TCR came from a human donor with Susac syndrome. CDR3: CASSPGGGPYGYTF. The CDR3 nucleotides read TGTGCCAGCAGCCCCGGAGGAGGACCATATGGCTACACCTTC.